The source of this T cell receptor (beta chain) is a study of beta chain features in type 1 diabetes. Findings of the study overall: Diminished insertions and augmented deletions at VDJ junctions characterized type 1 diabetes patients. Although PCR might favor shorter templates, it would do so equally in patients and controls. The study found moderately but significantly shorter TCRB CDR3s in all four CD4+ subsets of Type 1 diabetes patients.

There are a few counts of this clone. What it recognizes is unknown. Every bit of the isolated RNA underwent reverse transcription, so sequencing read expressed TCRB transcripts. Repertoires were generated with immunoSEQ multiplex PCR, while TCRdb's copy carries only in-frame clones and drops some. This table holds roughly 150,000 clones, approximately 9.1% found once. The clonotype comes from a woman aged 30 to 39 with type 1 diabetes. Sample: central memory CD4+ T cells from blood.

The CDR3 region is CAWTPGQGARAFF. CDR3 nucleotides: TGTGCCTGGACCCCGGGACAGGGGGCGCGAGCTTTCTTT. V usage is TRBV30 and J usage is TRBJ1-1, with TRBD1 matching 12 bases. V was pared by 4 bases and J by 10 bases, with 7 bases of the junction left unmatched. The CDR3 covers 13 residues. Germline CDR1 is GTSNPN and CDR2 is SVGIG (reference sequence).